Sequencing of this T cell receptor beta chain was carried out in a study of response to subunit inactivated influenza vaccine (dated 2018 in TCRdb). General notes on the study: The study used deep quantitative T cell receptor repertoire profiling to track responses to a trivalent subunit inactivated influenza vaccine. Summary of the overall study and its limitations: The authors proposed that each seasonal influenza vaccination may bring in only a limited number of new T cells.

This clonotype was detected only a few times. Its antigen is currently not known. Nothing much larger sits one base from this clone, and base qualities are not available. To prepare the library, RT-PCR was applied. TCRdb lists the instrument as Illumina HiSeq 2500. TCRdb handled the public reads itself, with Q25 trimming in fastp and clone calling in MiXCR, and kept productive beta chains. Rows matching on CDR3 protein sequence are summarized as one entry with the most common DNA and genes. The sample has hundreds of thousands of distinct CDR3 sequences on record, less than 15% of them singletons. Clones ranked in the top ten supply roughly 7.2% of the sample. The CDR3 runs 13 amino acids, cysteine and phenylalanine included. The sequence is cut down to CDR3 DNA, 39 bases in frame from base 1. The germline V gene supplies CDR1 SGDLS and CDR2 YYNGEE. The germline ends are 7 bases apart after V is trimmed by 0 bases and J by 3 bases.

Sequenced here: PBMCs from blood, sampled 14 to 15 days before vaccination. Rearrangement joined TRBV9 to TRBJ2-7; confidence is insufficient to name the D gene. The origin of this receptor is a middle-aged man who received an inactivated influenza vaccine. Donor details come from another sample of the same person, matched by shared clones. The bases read TGTGCCAGCAGCGTAGTGCCAAACTACGAGCAGTACTTC. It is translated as CASSVVPNYEQYF.